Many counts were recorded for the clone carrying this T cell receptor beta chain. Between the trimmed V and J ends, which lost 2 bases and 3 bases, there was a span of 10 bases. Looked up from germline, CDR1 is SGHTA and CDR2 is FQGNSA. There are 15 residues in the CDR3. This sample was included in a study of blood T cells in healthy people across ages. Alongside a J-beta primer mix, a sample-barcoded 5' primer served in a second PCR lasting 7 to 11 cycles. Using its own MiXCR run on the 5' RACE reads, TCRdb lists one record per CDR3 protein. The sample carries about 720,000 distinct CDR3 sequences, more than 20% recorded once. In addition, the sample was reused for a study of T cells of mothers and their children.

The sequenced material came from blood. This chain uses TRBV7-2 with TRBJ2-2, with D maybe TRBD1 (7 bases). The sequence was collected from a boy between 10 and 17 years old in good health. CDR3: CASSLSRGDTGELFF. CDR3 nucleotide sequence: TGTGCCAGCAGCTTAAGCAGGGGGGACACCGGGGAGCTGTTTTTT.